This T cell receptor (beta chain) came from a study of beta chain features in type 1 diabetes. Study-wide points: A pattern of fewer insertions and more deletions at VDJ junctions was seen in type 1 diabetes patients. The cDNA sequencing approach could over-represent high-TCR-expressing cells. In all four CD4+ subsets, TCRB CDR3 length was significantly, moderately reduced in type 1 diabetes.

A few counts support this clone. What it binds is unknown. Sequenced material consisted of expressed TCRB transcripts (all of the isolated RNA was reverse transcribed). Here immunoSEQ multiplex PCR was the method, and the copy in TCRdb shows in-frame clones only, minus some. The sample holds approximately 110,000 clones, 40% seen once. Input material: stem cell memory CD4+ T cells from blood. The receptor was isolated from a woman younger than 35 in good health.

In DNA, the CDR3 is TGTGCCAGCAGGGATGACAGGGGTAATGAAAAACTGTTTTTT. It yields the protein CASRDDRGNEKLFF. The V call is TRBV2, the J call TRBJ1-4; 8 bases match TRBD1. V gave up 6 bases and J gave up 4 bases; unmatched junction bases: 4. CDR1 and CDR2 from the germline V gene are SNHLY and FYNNEI. The CDR3 length is 14 residues. The entire variable domain, with the rest obtained from reference TRBV2 and TRBJ1-4, is as follows: EPEVTQTPSHQVTQMGQEVILRCVPISNHLYFYWYRQILGQKVEFLVSFYNNEISEKSEIFDDQFSVERPDGSNFTLKIRSTKLEDSAMYFCASRDDRGNEKLFFGSGTQLSVL.